This T cell receptor (beta chain) appears in the sequencing data of a study of cytomegalovirus exposure and HLA in healthy donors. Study-level findings and limits: The study designated 150 or so TCR beta chains cytomegalovirus-associated.

TCRdb's copy holds only in-frame clones and misses some; the assay was immunoSEQ multiplex PCR. The sample includes over 200,000 clones, less than 95% seen only once; the top ten take approximately 3.1%. Remarks on this clone: Its antigen remains unknown.

The CDR3 is 15 amino acids. The V end was cut by 1 base, the J end by 4 bases, with 14 bases between. In germline, CDR1 is MDHEN, CDR2 SYDVKM. Sequenced material: PBMCs. This chain joins TRBV28 and TRBJ2-7; the D call may be TRBD1 or TRBD2 (6 bases each). The source of this sequence is a woman between 25 and 40 years old in good health and CMV-seronegative. Here the CDR3 DNA reads TGTGCCAGCAGTTTATTTGGGCAGGGGACTTACGAGCAGTACTTC. It yields the protein CASSLFGQGTYEQYF.